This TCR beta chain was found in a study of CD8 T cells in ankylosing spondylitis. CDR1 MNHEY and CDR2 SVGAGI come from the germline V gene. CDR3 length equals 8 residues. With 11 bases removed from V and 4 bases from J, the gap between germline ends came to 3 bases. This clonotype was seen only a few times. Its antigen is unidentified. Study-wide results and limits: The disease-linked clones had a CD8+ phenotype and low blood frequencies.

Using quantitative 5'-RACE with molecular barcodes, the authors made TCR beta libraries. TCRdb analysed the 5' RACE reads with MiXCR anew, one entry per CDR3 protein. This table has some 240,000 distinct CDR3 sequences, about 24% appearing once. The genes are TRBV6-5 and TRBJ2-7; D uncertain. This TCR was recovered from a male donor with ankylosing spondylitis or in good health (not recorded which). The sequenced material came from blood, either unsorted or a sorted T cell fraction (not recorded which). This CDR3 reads CAEYEQYF. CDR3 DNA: TGTGCCGAATACGAGCAGTACTTC.